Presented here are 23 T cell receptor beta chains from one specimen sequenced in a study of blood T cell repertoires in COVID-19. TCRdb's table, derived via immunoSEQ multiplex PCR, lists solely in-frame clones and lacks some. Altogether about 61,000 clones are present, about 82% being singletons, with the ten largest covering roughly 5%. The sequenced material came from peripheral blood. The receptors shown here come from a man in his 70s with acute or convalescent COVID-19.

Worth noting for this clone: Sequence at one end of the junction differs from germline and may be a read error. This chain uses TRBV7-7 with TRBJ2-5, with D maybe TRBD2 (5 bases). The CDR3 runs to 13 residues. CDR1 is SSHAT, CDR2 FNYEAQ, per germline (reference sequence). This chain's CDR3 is CASSPGLVETQYF. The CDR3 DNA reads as TGTGCTAGCAGCCCCGGACTCGTAGAGACCCAGTACTTC.

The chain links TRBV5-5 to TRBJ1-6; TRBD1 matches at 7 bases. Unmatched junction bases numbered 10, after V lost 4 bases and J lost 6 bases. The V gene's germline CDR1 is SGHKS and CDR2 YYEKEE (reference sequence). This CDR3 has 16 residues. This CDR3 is CASSNLQGGSNSPLHF. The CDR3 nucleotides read TGTGCCAGCAGCAACCTCCAGGGGGGAAGTAATTCACCCCTCCACTTT.

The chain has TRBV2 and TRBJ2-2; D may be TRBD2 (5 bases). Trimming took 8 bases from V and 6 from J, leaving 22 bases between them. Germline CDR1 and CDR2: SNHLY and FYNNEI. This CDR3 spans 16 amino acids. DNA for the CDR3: TGTGCCAGCCGGGAACCCATTAGAACAGAGGCCGGGGAGCTGTTTTTT. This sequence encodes CASREPIRTEAGELFF. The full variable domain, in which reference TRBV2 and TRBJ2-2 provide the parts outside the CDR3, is EPEVTQTPSHQVTQMGQEVILRCVPISNHLYFYWYRQILGQKVEFLVSFYNNEISEKSEIFDDQFSVERPDGSNFTLKIRSTKLEDSAMYFCASREPIRTEAGELFFGEGSRLTVL.

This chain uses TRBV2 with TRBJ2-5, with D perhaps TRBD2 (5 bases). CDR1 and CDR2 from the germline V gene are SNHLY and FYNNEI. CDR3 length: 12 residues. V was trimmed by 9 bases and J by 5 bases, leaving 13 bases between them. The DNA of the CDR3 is TGTGCCAGGACCCCGACGGGGGAGACCCAGTACTTC. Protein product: CARTPTGETQYF.

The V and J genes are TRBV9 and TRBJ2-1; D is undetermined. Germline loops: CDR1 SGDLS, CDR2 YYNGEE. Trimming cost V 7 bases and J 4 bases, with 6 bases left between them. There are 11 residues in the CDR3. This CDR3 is CASGRYNEQFF. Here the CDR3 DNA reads TGTGCCAGCGGCCGTTACAATGAGCAGTTCTTC.

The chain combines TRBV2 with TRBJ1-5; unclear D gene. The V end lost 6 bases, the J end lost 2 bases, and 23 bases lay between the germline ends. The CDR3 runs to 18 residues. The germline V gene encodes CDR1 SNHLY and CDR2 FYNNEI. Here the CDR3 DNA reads TGTGCCAGCAGGAGGAGGACTAATTCTCAGTTCGGCAATCAGCCCCAGCATTTT. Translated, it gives CASRRRTNSQFGNQPQHF.

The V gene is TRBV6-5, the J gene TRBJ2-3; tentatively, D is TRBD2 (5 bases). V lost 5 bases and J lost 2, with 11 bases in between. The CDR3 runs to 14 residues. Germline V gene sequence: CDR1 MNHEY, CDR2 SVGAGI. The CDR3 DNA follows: TGTGCCAGCAGTCAATACCGGGACACAGATACGCAGTATTTT. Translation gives CASSQYRDTDTQYF.

The CDR3 nucleotides are TGTGCCAGCAGTTACTCGGCAGGGGGCAGAAGAAACACCATATATTTT. This gives the protein CASSYSAGGRRNTIYF. This chain links TRBV6-5 with TRBJ1-3, with TRBD1 matching over 8 bases. V trimming: 0 bases; J trimming: 5 bases; junction bases outside the gene matches: 6. This CDR3 comprises 16 residues. Germline CDR1 reads MNHEY; CDR2 reads SVGAGI.

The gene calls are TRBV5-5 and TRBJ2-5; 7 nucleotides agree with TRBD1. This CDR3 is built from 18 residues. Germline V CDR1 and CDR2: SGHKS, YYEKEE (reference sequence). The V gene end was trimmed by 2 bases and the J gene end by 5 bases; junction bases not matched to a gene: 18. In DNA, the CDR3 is TGTGCCAGCAGCTTAACCTTTGTAGGGGGCTCCGAGGAGGAGACCCAGTACTTC. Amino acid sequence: CASSLTFVGGSEEETQYF.

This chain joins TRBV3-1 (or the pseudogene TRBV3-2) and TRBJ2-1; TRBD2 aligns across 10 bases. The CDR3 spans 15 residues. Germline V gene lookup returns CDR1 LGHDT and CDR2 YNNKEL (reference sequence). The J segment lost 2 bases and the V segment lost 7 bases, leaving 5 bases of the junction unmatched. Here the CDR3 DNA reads TGTGCCAGCACCCCAAGCGGGGGGGCCTACAATGAGCAGTTCTTC. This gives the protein CASTPSGGAYNEQFF.

CDR3 protein: CASSWTGGQPQHF. In DNA, the CDR3 is TGTGCCAGCAGTTGGACAGGCGGGCAGCCCCAGCATTTT. The chain is built from TRBV6-5 and TRBJ1-5; 7 positions agree with TRBD1. There are 13 residues in the CDR3. Unmatched junction bases numbered 4, after V lost 4 bases and J lost 7 bases. CDR1 and CDR2 (germline): MNHEY, SVGAGI.

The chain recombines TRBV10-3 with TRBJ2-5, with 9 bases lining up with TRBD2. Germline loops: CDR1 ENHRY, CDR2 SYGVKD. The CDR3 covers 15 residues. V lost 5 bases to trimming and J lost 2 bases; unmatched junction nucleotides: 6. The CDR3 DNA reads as TGTGCCATCAGTATGGCTAGCGGGGCACAAGAGACCCAGTACTTC. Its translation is CAISMASGAQETQYF.

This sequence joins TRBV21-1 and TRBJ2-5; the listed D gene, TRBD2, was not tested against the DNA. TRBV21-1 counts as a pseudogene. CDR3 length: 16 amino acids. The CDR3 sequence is CASSRPNGGIQETQYF. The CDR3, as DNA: TGTGCCAGCAGCAGGCCCAACGGGGGTATACAAGAGACCCAGTACTTC.

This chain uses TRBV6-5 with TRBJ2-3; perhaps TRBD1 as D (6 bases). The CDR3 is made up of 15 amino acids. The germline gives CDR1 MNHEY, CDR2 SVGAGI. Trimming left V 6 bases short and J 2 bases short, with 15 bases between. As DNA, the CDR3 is TGTGCCAGCAGCCCGGGGTGGGGGCCCACAGATACGCAGTATTTT. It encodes CASSPGWGPTDTQYF.

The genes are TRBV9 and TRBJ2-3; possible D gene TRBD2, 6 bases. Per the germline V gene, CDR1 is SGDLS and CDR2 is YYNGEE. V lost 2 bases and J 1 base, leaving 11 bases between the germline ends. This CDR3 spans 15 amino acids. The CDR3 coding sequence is TGTGCCAGCAGCGTCGCCGGGACTCGCACAGATACGCAGTATTTT. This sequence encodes CASSVAGTRTDTQYF. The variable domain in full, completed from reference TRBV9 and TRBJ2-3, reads DSGVTQTPKHLITATGQRVTLRCSPRSGDLSVYWYQQSLDQGLQFLIQYYNGEERAKGNILERFSAQQFPDLHSELNLSSLELGDSALYFCASSVAGTRTDTQYFGPGTRLTVL.

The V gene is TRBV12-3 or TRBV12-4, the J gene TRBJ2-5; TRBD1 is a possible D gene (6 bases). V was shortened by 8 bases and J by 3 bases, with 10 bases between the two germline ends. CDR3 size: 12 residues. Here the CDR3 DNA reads TGTGCCAGCGCCCGGGACAAAGAGACCCAGTACTTC. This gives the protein CASARDKETQYF.

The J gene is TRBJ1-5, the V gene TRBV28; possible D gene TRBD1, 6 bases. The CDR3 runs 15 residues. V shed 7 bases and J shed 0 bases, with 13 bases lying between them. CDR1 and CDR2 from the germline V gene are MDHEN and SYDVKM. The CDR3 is CASNSGQYSNQPQHF. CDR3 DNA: TGTGCCAGCAACTCGGGACAATATAGCAATCAGCCCCAGCATTTT.

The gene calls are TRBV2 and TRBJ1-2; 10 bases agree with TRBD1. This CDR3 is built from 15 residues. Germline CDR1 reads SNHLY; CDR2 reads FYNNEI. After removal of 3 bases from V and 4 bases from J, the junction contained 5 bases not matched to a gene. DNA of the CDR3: TGTGCCAGCAGTGAGGGGACAGGGGACATCTATGGCTACACCTTC. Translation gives CASSEGTGDIYGYTF. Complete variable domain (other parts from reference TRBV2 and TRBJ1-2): EPEVTQTPSHQVTQMGQEVILRCVPISNHLYFYWYRQILGQKVEFLVSFYNNEISEKSEIFDDQFSVERPDGSNFTLKIRSTKLEDSAMYFCASSEGTGDIYGYTFGSGTRLTVV.

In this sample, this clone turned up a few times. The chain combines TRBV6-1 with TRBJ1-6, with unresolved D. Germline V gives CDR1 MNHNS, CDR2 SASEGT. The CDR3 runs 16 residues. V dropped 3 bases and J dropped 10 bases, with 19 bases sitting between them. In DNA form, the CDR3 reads TGTGCCAGCAGTGAGAGGGTCGGGGTTTCTCACTCACCCCTCCACTTT. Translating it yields CASSERVGVSHSPLHF.

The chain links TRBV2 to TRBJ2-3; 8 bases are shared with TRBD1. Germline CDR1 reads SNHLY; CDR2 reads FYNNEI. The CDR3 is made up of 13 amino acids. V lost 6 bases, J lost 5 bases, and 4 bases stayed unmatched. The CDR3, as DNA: TGTGCCAGCAGGACAGGGGTGGGAGATACGCAGTATTTT. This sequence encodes CASRTGVGDTQYF.

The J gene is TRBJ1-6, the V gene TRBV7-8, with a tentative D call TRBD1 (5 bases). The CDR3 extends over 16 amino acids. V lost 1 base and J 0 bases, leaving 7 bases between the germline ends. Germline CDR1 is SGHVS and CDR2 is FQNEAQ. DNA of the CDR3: TGTGCCAGCAGCTTAGGCGGGGGCTCCTATAATTCACCCCTCCACTTT. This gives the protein CASSLGGGSYNSPLHF.

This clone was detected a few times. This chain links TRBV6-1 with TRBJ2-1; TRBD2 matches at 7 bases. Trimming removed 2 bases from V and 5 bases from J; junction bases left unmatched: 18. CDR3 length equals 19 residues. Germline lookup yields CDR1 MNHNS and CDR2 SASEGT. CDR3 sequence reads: CASSEPDGGAGLGDNEQFF. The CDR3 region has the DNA TGTGCCAGCAGTGAACCCGACGGCGGAGCGGGGTTAGGCGACAATGAGCAGTTCTTC.

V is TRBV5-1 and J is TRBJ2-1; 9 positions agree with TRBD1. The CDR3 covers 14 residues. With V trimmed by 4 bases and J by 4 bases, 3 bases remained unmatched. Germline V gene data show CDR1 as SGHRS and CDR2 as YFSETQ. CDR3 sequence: CASSQGTGYNEQFF. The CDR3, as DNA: TGCGCCAGCAGCCAGGGGACAGGGTACAATGAGCAGTTCTTC.